This is a list of T cell receptor beta chains from one sample in a study of blood T cell repertoires in COVID-19. Assay: immunoSEQ multiplex PCR; the TCRdb copy retains only in-frame clones and omits some. This sample has fewer than 350,000 clones, with 89% found just once. The material sequenced was PBMCs or T cells enriched from blood (not recorded which). Receptor source: a woman between 40 and 55 years old who had recovered from COVID-19. Each CDR3 is given with its conserved first and last residue. The D gene is left open where the match is weak. Some rows mark clone size as missing; the rest say once, few, many or name a class of expanded clone.

size	J	V	D	CDR3	DNA
.	TRBJ2-7	TRBV29-1	.	CSVEEPDRILCVWEQYF	TGCAGCGTTGAAGAGCCCGACAGGATATTATGCGTTTGGGAGCAGTACTTC
.	TRBJ1-3	TRBV7-8	.	CASSLNRAGNTIYF	TGTGCCAGCAGCTTAAATCGGGCTGGAAACACCATATATTTT
.	TRBJ1-2	TRBV3-1/TRBV3-2	.	CASSVTGWGWRGYTF	TGTGCCAGCAGCGTAACAGGGTGGGGATGGCGGGGCTACACCTTC
.	TRBJ2-2	TRBV24-1	TRBD1	CATASGTGSTGELFF	TGTGCCACCGCGTCCGGGACAGGGAGCACCGGGGAGCTGTTTTTT
.	TRBJ2-1	TRBV9	.	CASSVGRERTHWEQFF	TGTGCCAGCAGCGTAGGACGGGAACGGACCCATTGGGAGCAGTTCTTC
.	TRBJ1-4	TRBV30	.	CAWSVWGTNEKLFF	TGTGCCTGGAGTGTGTGGGGCACTAATGAAAAACTGTTTTTT
once	TRBJ1-2	TRBV7-2	.	CASSLVVYGYTF	TGTGCCAGCAGCTTAGTAGTATATGGCTACACCTTC
.	TRBJ1-1	TRBV19	TRBD1	CASCADRGNTEAFF	TGTGCCAGTTGCGCAGACAGGGGGAACACTGAAGCTTTCTTT
.	TRBJ2-7	TRBV6-2/TRBV6-3	TRBD1	CASSTPRDRGTHEQYF	TGTGCCAGCAGTACTCCCCGGGACAGGGGGACCCACGAGCAGTACTTC
.	TRBJ1-4	TRBV7-9	.	CASSSRPRGGNEKLFF	TGTGCCAGCAGCTCCCGTCCCCGCGGTGGTAATGAAAAACTGTTTTTT
.	TRBJ2-7	TRBV10-3	TRBD1	CAISEWQGAREQYF	TGTGCCATCAGTGAGTGGCAGGGGGCGAGAGAGCAGTACTTC
.	TRBJ1-1	TRBV11-2	.	CASSLRGFTEAFF	TGTGCCAGCAGCCTGCGGGGTTTCACTGAAGCTTTCTTT
.	TRBJ1-1	TRBV2	.	CASRALRGGNEAFF	TGTGCCAGCAGAGCCCTTAGGGGAGGAAATGAAGCTTTCTTT
once	TRBJ2-7	TRBV30	TRBD1	CAWTLQGFYEQYF	TGTGCCTGGACTTTACAGGGGTTCTACGAGCAGTACTTC
.	TRBJ1-1	TRBV7-9	.	CASSASQRRTEAFF	TGTGCCAGCAGCGCGAGTCAGCGAAGGACTGAAGCTTTCTTT
once	TRBJ2-5	TRBV7-3	TRBD1	CASSSNRGPGETQYF	TGTGCCAGCAGCTCGAACAGGGGGCCGGGGGAGACCCAGTACTTC
.	TRBJ2-5	TRBV4-3	TRBD2	CASSQVRLAGETQYF	TGCGCCAGCAGCCAAGTGCGCCTAGCGGGAGAGACCCAGTACTTC
.	TRBJ2-3	TRBV2	.	CASSEATRRLF	TGTGCCAGCAGTGAAGCGACTAGACGTCTTTTT
.	TRBJ2-7	TRBV6-2/TRBV6-3	TRBD1	CASSRDRGFYEQYF	TGTGCCAGCAGTCGGGACAGGGGTTTCTACGAGCAGTACTTC
.	TRBJ1-1	TRBV5-1	TRBD1	CASSGQTGENTEAFF	TGCGCCAGCAGCGGGCAGACAGGGGAGAACACTGAAGCTTTCTTT
.	TRBJ1-1	TRBV12-3/TRBV12-4	.	CASSTGLNTEAFF	TGTGCCAGCAGTACAGGGTTGAACACTGAAGCTTTCTTT
once	TRBJ2-1	TRBV9	.	CASSVAGDQTNEQFF	TGTGCCAGCAGCGTAGCGGGAGACCAGACCAATGAGCAGTTCTTC
.	TRBJ1-1	TRBV19	.	CASSITGVPEAFF	TGTGCCAGTAGTATAACGGGGGTCCCTGAAGCTTTCTTT
.	TRBJ2-1	TRBV9	.	CASSASGGLSSYNEQFF	TGTGCCAGCAGCGCCTCGGGGGGCCTTAGCTCCTACAATGAGCAGTTCTTC
.	TRBJ1-3	TRBV7-2	TRBD1	CASSLGTVGNTIYF	TGTGCCAGCAGCTTGGGGACAGTTGGAAACACCATATATTTT
.	TRBJ1-1	TRBV15	.	CATSRDLGNTEAFF	TGTGCCACCAGCAGAGATCTCGGGAACACTGAAGCTTTCTTT
.	TRBJ2-2	TRBV9	TRBD2	CASSAGGADGGELFF	TGTGCCAGCAGCGCCGGGGGGGCCGATGGCGGGGAGCTGTTTTTT
.	TRBJ2-2	TRBV4-3	.	CASSQDDPPAGGDTGELFF	TGCGCCAGCAGCCAAGATGACCCCCCAGCGGGCGGTGACACCGGGGAGCTGTTTTTT
once	TRBJ2-2	TRBV5-1	TRBD2	CASSLGPGLADTGELFF	TGCGCCAGCAGCTTGGGGCCGGGACTAGCGGATACCGGGGAGCTGTTTTTT
.	TRBJ1-5	TRBV30	.	CAWSTGPNQPQHF	TGTGCCTGGAGTACAGGGCCGAATCAGCCCCAGCATTTT
.	TRBJ2-2	TRBV6-4	TRBD2	CASSDEGLPTGELFF	TGTGCCAGCAGTGACGAGGGACTACCCACCGGGGAGCTGTTTTTT
.	TRBJ1-3	TRBV5-4	.	CASSSTGRDPGGNTIYF	TGTGCCAGCAGCTCAACAGGGAGGGACCCCGGTGGAAACACCATATATTTT
.	TRBJ2-7	TRBV25-1	.	CASSDDRTYEQYF	TGTGCCAGCAGTGATGACAGAACCTACGAGCAGTACTTC
few	TRBJ2-1	TRBV27	TRBD1	CASSSSGQYEQFF	TGTGCCAGCAGTTCATCGGGACAGTATGAGCAGTTCTTC
few	TRBJ1-2	TRBV10-2	TRBD1	CASSQKRTGDYGYTF	TGCGCCAGCAGTCAGAAACGGACAGGGGACTATGGCTACACCTTC
.	TRBJ2-3	TRBV19	TRBD1	CASSTRAGTGSTDTQYF	TGTGCCAGTAGTACAAGAGCCGGGACAGGGTCCACAGATACGCAGTATTTT
.	TRBJ1-3	TRBV7-2	.	CASSRLSVSSGNTIYF	TGTGCCAGCAGCCGTTTATCTGTCAGCTCTGGAAACACCATATATTTT
.	TRBJ1-2	TRBV24-1	.	CATSDVPRGPPNYGYTF	TGTGCCACCAGTGACGTACCTCGAGGGCCCCCTAACTATGGCTACACCTTC
.	TRBJ1-6	TRBV2	.	CASSERGNSPLHF	TGTGCCAGCAGTGAACGGGGGAATTCACCCCTCCACTTT
once	TRBJ2-1	TRBV5-1	TRBD2	CASSSSGVAGVNEQFF	TGCGCCAGCAGCTCCTCCGGGGTAGCGGGAGTCAATGAGCAGTTCTTC
few	TRBJ1-2	TRBV18	.	CASSRGGANYGYTF	TGTGCCAGTTCGAGAGGCGGGGCTAACTATGGCTACACCTTC
.	TRBJ1-2	TRBV6-2/TRBV6-3	.	CASSYQGLYGYTF	TGTGCCAGCAGTTACCAGGGACTCTATGGCTACACCTTC
.	TRBJ2-7	TRBV9	.	CASSVGGASSYEQYF	TGTGCCAGCAGCGTAGGGGGCGCGAGCTCCTACGAGCAGTACTTC
.	TRBJ1-2	TRBV5-1	.	CASSFTGTGKNYGYTF	TGCGCCAGCAGCTTTACCGGGACTGGAAAAAACTATGGCTACACCTTC
.	TRBJ2-3	TRBV6-2/TRBV6-3	TRBD2	CASSSRLAGSLDTQYF	TGTGCCAGCAGTTCGCGACTAGCGGGATCCTTGGATACGCAGTATTTT